One and the same sample provided the 15 T cell receptor beta chains below, sequenced in a study of long-term antiretroviral therapy in people with HIV. Assay version v3.0 of immunoSEQ was used, and it was run at survey level. Only in-frame clones appear in the TCRdb table, and some are missing; sequencing was by immunoSEQ multiplex PCR. Found here are around 29,000 clones, about 80% of them singletons; the top ten hold under 8.5%. This specimen consisted of unsorted PBMCs, obtained 0.3 years after starting antiretroviral therapy. The receptor source for this set is a man aged 35 to 55 with HIV.

This chain uses TRBV5-1 with TRBJ2-5; 12 nucleotides match TRBD2. V was pared by 4 bases and J by 2 bases, with 6 bases of the junction left unmatched. CDR1 and CDR2 from the germline V gene are SGHRS and YFSETQ. CDR3 size: 16 residues. CDR3: CASSITSGGTQETQYF. In DNA form, the CDR3 reads TGCGCCAGCAGCATTACTAGCGGGGGGACTCAAGAGACCCAGTACTTC.

The chain's CDR3 is CATSRDLGWGTLTAEQFF. Written as DNA, the CDR3 is TGTGCCACCAGCAGAGATCTAGGCTGGGGGACTTTAACTGCCGAGCAGTTCTTC. V usage is TRBV15 and J usage is TRBJ2-1, with D perhaps matching TRBD2 (6 bases). The germline V gene encodes CDR1 LNHNV and CDR2 YYDKDF (reference sequence). Trimming left V 0 bases short and J 10 bases short, with 25 bases between. The CDR3 spans 18 residues.

This chain joins TRBV4-3 and TRBJ2-3; tentative D call: TRBD1 (6 bases). V dropped 4 bases and J dropped 2 bases, with 13 bases sitting between them. This CDR3 is built from 15 residues. CDR1 LGHNA and CDR2 YSLEER come from the germline V gene. The CDR3 nucleotides are TGCGCCAGCAGCCCCTTTACAGGGAACACAGATACGCAGTATTTT. It translates to CASSPFTGNTDTQYF.

This clone was detected a few times. The chain recombines TRBV12-5 with TRBJ2-6, with TRBD1 as a possible D gene (5 bases). CDR1 and CDR2 (germline): LGHNT, FRNRAP. V was cut by 5 bases and J by 5 bases, with 22 bases left in between. CDR3 length equals 18 residues. CDR3 nucleotide sequence: TGTGCTAGTGGTCTCGACCATGCAGGACAAAGTCGGGCCAACGTCCTGACTTTC. It encodes CASGLDHAGQSRANVLTF.

This clone was recorded once. It is likely a read error, because the conserved phenylalanine at the end of the CDR3 is missing. V is TRBV7-9 and J is TRBJ1-1; D gene uncertain. CDR1 is SEHNR, CDR2 FQNEAQ, per germline (reference sequence). CDR3 size: 14 residues. The V and J ends lost 1 base and 5 bases respectively, with 11 bases between them. This CDR3 reads CASSLEYRGTEAFL. CDR3 nucleotides: TGTGCCAGCAGCTTAGAGTACAGAGGGACTGAAGCTTTCCTT.

The V call is TRBV28, the J call TRBJ2-1; tentatively, D is TRBD2 (6 bases). The CDR3 has 15 residues. The V gene lost 3 bases and the J gene lost 4 bases, with 13 bases spanning the gap. The germline CDR1 and CDR2 sequences are MDHEN and SYDVKM. The DNA for the CDR3 is TGTGCCAGCAGTTTCGGCGGGGCAGTTTACAATGAGCAGTTCTTC. Protein: CASSFGGAVYNEQFF. Full variable domain (rest looked up from reference TRBV28 and TRBJ2-1): DVKVTQSSRYLVKRTGEKVFLECVQDMDHENMFWYRQDPGLGLRLIYFSYDVKMKEKGDIPEGYSVSREKKERFSLILESASTNQTSMYLCASSFGGAVYNEQFFGPGTRLTVL.

This clone showed up just a few times. The chain couples TRBV7-3 to TRBJ1-5; D is uncertain. V dropped 5 bases and J dropped 5 bases, with 19 bases sitting between them. The CDR3 consists of 16 residues. CDR1 and CDR2 from the germline V gene are SGHTA and FQGTGA. This chain's CDR3 is CASSGAGPPGDQPQHF. Here the CDR3 DNA reads TGTGCCAGCAGCGGTGCCGGGCCACCAGGCGATCAGCCCCAGCATTTT.

This clone was observed a single time. V and J are TRBV30 and TRBJ1-2; D unclear. The germline V gene encodes CDR1 GTSNPN and CDR2 SVGIG (reference sequence). Trimming cost V 0 bases and J 8 bases, with 10 bases left between them. The CDR3 runs 12 residues. CDR3 in amino acids: CAWSVGLRGYTF. The CDR3 DNA reads as TGTGCCTGGAGTGTGGGCCTGCGGGGCTACACCTTC.

The gene calls are TRBV5-6 and TRBJ2-7; no firm D call. The V and J ends lost 4 bases and 2 bases respectively, with 13 bases between them. The CDR3 length is 14 residues. CDR1 and CDR2 from the germline V gene are SGHDT and YYEEEE. This chain's CDR3 is CASSPRPNPYEQYF. The CDR3 region has the DNA TGTGCCAGCAGCCCGCGACCCAACCCCTACGAGCAGTACTTC.

The chain carries TRBV7-9 and TRBJ2-7; D is uncertain. Trimming shortened V by 1 base and J by 12 bases, and 16 bases separated the two germline ends. Germline V CDR1 and CDR2: SEHNR, FQNEAQ (reference sequence). This CDR3 spans 13 amino acids. The CDR3 reads CASSLDPPDSPYF. Here the CDR3 DNA reads TGTGCCAGCAGCTTAGACCCGCCCGACTCTCCGTACTTC.

V and J are TRBV27 and TRBJ2-1; 16 bases line up with TRBD2. Per the germline V gene, CDR1 is MNHEY and CDR2 is SMNVEV (reference sequence). The CDR3 covers 20 residues. With 3 bases clipped from V and 2 bases from J, the junction kept 10 bases outside the gene matches. The CDR3 DNA is TGTGCCAGCAGTTTTAAATCCGGGACTAGCGGGAGGGCCGCCTACAATGAGCAGTTCTTC. Residues: CASSFKSGTSGRAAYNEQFF.

The CDR3 spells CASSADSTDTQYF. The DNA for the CDR3 is TGTGCCAGCAGCGCCGACAGCACAGATACGCAGTATTTT. The gene calls are TRBV7-9 and TRBJ2-3; unclear D gene. The CDR3 totals 13 residues. CDR1 is SEHNR and CDR2 is FQNEAQ in the germline V gene (reference sequence). Trimming removed 5 bases at V and 0 bases at J, with 6 bases between.

The chain uses TRBV7-8 and TRBJ2-7, with D perhaps TRBD1 or TRBD2 (5 bases each). The V and J ends lost 7 bases and 1 base respectively, with 17 bases between them. Per germline, CDR1 SGHVS and CDR2 FQNEAQ. CDR3 size: 15 residues. The DNA for the CDR3 is TGTGCCAGCACCACATCCTGGGACGGTTCCTACGAGCAGTACTTC. This translates into CASTTSWDGSYEQYF.

The chain uses TRBV29-1 and TRBJ1-2; D gene uncertain. V lost 4 bases and J lost 4, with 7 bases in between. The CDR3 covers 11 residues. Per germline, CDR1 SQVTM and CDR2 ANQGSEA. The CDR3, as DNA: TGCAGCGTTGGGGGTGCCTATGGCTACACCTTC. Its translation: CSVGGAYGYTF.

This clone has more than one count but fewer than ten. This chain connects TRBV5-1 to TRBJ2-7, with D possibly TRBD1 on 5 matching bases. CDR3 size: 14 residues. CDR1 is SGHRS, CDR2 YFSETQ, per germline. Trimming removed 3 bases at V and 3 bases at J, with 13 bases between. The CDR3: CASSSQGGDYEQYF. The CDR3, as DNA: TGCGCCAGCAGCTCGCAGGGTGGCGACTACGAGCAGTACTTC.